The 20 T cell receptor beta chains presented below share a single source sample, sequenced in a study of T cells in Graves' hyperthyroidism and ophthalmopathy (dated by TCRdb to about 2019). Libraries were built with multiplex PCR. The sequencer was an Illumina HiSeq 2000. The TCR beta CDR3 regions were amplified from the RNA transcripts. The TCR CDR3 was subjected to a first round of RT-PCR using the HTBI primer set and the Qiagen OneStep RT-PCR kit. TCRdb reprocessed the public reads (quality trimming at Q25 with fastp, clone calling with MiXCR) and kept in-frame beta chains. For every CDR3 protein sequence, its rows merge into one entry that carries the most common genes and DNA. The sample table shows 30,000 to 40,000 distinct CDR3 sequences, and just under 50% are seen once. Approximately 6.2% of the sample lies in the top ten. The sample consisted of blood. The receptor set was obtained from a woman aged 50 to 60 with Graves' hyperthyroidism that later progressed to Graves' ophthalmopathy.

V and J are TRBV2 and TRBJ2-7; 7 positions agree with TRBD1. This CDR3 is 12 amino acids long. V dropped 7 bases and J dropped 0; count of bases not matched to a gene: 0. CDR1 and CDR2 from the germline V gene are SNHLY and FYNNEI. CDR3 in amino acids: CASTGGSYEQYF. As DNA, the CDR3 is TGTGCCAGCACAGGGGGCTCCTACGAGCAGTACTTC.

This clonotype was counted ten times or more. CDR3 loop: CASSPRQGAGETQYF. As DNA, the CDR3 is TGTGCCAGTAGTCCCCGACAGGGGGCGGGGGAGACCCAGTACTTC. The V and J genes are TRBV19 and TRBJ2-5; 10 nucleotides match TRBD1. V lost 5 bases, J lost 5 bases, and 8 bases stayed unmatched. This CDR3 is built from 15 residues. In germline, CDR1 is LNHDA, CDR2 SQIVND (reference sequence).

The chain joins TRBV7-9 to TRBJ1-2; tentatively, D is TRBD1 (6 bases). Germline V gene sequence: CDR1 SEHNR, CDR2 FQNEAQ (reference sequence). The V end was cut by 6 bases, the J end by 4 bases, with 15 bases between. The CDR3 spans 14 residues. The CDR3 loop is CASSSRRTVYGYTF. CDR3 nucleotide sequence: TGTGCCAGCAGTAGTCGCAGGACAGTCTATGGCTACACCTTC.

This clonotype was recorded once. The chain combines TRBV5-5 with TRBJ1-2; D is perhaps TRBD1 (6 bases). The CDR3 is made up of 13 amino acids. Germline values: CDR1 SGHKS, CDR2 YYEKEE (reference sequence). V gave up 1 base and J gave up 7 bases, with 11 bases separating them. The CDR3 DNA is TGTGCCAGCAGCTTGTCAGGGGATGGTGGCTACACCTTC. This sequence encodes CASSLSGDGGYTF. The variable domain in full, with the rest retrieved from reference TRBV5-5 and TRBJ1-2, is DAGVTQSPTHLIKTRGQQVTLRCSPISGHKSVSWYQQVLGQGPQFIFQYYEKEERGRGNFPDRFSARQFPNYSSELNVNALLLGDSALYLCASSLSGDGGYTFGSGTRLTVV.

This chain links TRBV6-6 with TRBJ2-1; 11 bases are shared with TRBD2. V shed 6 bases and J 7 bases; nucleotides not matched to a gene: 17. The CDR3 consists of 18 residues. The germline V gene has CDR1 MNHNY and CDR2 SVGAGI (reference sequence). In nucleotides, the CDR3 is TGTGCCAGCAGCCCTAGGCTGGCTAGCGGGAGGAGTGGGAATGAGCAGTTCTTC. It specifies CASSPRLASGRSGNEQFF.

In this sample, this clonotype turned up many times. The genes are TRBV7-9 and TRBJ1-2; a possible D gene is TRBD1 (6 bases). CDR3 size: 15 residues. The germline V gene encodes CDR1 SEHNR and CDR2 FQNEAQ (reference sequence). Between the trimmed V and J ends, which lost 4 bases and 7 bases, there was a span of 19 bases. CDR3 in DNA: TGTGCCAGCAGCTCCCTTTTGAGGACAGCTCCTGGCTACACCTTC. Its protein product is CASSSLLRTAPGYTF.

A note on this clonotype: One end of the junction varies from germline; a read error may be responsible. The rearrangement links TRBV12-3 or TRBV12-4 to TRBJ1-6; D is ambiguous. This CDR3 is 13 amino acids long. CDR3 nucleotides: TGCACCAGCAGTCTCGACGTGGGTTCACCCCTCCACTTT. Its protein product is CTSSLDVGSPLHF.

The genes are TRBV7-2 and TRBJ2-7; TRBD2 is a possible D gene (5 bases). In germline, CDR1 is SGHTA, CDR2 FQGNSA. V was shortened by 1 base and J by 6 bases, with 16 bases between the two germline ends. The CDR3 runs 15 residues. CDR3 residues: CASSLGVTIVSEQYF. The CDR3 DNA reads TGTGCCAGCAGCTTAGGGGTGACTATCGTATCCGAGCAGTACTTC.

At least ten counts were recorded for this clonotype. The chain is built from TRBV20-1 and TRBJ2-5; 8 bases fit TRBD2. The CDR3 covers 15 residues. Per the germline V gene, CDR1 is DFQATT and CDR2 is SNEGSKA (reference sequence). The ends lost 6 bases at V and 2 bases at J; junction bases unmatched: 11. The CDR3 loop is CSATGTSNTQETQYF. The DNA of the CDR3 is TGCAGTGCAACCGGGACTAGTAACACACAAGAGACCCAGTACTTC.

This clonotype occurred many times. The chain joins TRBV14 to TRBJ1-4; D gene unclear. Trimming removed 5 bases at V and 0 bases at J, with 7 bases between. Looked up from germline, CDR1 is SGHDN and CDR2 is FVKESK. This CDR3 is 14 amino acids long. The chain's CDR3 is CASSYDATNEKLFF. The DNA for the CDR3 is TGTGCCAGCAGCTATGATGCAACTAATGAAAAACTGTTTTTT.

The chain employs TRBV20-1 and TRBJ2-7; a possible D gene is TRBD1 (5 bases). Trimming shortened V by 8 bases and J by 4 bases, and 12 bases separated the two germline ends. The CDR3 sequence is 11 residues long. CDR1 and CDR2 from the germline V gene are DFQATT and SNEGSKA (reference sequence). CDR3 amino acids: CSSARGYEQYF. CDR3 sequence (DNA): TGCAGTAGTGCTAGGGGTTACGAGCAGTACTTC.

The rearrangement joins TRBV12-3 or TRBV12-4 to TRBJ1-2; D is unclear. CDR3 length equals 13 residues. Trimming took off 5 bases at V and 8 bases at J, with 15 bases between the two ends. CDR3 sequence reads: CASSRQRLRGYTF. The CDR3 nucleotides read TGTGCCAGCAGTCGACAAAGACTGAGGGGCTACACCTTC.

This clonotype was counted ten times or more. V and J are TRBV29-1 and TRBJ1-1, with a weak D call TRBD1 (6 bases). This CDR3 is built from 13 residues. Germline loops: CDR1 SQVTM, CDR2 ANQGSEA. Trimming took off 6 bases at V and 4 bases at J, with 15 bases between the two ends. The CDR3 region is CSVDGQRSTEAFF. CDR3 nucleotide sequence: TGCAGCGTGGATGGACAGAGGAGCACTGAAGCTTTCTTT.

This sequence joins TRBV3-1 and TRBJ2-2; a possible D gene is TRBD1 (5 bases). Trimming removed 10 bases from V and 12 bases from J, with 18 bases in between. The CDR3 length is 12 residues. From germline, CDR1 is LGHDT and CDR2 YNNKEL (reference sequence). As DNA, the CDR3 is TGTGCCACCAGGACACCTACCGGTAAGCTGTTTTTT. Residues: CATRTPTGKLFF.

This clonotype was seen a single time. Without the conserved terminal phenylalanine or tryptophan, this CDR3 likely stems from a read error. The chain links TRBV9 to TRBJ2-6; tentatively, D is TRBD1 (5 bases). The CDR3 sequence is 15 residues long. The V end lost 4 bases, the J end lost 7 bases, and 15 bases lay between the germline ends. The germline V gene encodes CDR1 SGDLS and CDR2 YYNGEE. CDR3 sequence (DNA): TGTGCCAGCAGCCCGAGACAGAGTTTAGCCAACGTCCTGACTCTC. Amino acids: CASSPRQSLANVLTL.

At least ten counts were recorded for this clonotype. CDR3 sequence: CASSQLQVGEQYF. The CDR3 coding sequence is TGTGCCAGCAGCCAACTCCAAGTGGGCGAGCAGTACTTC. The chain employs TRBV14 and TRBJ2-7; D gene unclear. Trimming removed 2 bases at V and 6 bases at J, with 11 bases between. CDR3 length: 13 amino acids. Germline CDR1 and CDR2: SGHDN and FVKESK.

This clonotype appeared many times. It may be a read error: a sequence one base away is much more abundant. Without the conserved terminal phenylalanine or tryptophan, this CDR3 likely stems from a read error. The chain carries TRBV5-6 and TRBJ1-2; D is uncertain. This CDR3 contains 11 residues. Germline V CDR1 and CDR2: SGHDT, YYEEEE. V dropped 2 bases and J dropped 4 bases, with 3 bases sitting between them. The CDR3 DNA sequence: TGTGCCAGCAGCTTAGGCTATGGCTACACCCTC. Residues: CASSLGYGYTL.

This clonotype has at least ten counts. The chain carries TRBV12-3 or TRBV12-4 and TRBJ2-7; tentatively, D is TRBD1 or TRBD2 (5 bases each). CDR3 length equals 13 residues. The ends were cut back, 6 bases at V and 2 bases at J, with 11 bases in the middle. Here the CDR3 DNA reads TGTGCCAGCAGCCCCGGGACCCCCTACGAGCAGTACTTC. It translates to CASSPGTPYEQYF.

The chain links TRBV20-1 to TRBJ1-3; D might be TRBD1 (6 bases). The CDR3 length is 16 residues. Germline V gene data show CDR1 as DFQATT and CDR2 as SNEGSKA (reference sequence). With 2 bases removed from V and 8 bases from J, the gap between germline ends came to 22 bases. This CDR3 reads CSARHRVRNYGYTIYF. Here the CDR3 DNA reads TGCAGTGCTAGACACAGGGTGAGGAACTATGGCTACACCATATATTTT.

Here the CDR3 DNA reads TGTGCCAGCAGCCCAAAGACAGGGGGCACTGAAGCTTTCTTT. Translated: CASSPKTGGTEAFF. The rearrangement uses TRBV7-3 and TRBJ1-1, with 9 bases identical to TRBD1. Per the germline V gene, CDR1 is SGHTA and CDR2 is FQGTGA. The trim removed 5 bases at V and 4 bases at J, leaving 5 bases unmatched. The CDR3 covers 14 residues.